One T cell receptor (beta chain) is described in this entry. Its antigen is still unknown. Both TCR beta VDJ combination and CDR3 sequence profiling were carried out. Genomic DNA was the template for this profiling. TCRdb called the reads again in MiXCR, with one record for every CDR3 protein. Altogether under 250,000 distinct CDR3 sequences are present, almost 35% being singletons, with the ten largest covering more than 0.95%. The source of the sample is a study of CD8+CD57+ T cells in acquired aplastic anemia. Study at large: Around 3.5 ug was the average amount of DNA from sorted CD4+ and CD8+ cells. Study observations and caveats: Patients and controls shared twenty-nine CD8+ CDR3 sequences, highly expressed in patients. Significance was not reached for CD8+ Simpson's diversity between patients and controls.

Sequenced sample: sorted CD4+, CD8+, or CD8+CD57+ T cells (not recorded which) from PBMCs. The sequence came from a human donor in good health, serving as a control.

The CDR3 is CSVVTSTGYEQYF. Here the CDR3 DNA reads TGCAGCGTTGTTACCTCGACAGGGTACGAGCAGTACTTC. This sequence joins TRBV29-1 and TRBJ2-7, with TRBD1 matching 7 bases. This CDR3 is built from 13 residues. J lost 4 bases, V lost 4 bases, and 7 bases had no gene match. CDR1 is SQVTM, CDR2 ANQGSEA, per germline.